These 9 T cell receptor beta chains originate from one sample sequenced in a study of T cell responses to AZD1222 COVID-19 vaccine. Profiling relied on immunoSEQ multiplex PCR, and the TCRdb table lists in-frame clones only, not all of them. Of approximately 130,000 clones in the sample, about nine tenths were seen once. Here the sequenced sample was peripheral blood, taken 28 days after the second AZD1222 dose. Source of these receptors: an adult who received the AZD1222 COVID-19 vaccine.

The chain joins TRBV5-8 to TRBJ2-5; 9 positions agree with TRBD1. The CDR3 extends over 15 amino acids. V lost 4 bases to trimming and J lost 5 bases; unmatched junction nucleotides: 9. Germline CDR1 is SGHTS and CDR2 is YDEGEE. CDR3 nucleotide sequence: TGTGCCAGCAGCGGGGGGACAGGGAACTTGGAGACCCAGTACTTC. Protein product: CASSGGTGNLETQYF.

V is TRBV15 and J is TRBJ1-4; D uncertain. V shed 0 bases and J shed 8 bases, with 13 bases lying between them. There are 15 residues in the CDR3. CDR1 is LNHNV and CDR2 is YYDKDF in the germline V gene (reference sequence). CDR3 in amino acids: CATSRDLDFREKLFF. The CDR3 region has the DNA TGTGCCACCAGCAGAGATCTGGACTTTAGGGAAAAACTGTTTTTT.

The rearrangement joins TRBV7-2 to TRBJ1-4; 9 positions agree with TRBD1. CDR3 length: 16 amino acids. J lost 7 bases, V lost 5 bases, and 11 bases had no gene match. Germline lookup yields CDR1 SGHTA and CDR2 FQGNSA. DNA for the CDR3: TGTGCCAGCAGCCGGGCCCCGGGACAGGGCCTTGAAAAACTGTTTTTT. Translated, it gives CASSRAPGQGLEKLFF.

The CDR3 DNA follows: TGTGCCAGTAGTACAGGGATGCCATATAGCAATCAGCCCCAGCATTTT. Its protein product is CASSTGMPYSNQPQHF. V and J are TRBV19 and TRBJ1-5; tentative D call: TRBD1 (5 bases). The CDR3 runs to 16 residues. V lost 4 bases and J lost 0, with 13 bases in between. CDR1 is LNHDA and CDR2 is SQIVND in the germline V gene (reference sequence).

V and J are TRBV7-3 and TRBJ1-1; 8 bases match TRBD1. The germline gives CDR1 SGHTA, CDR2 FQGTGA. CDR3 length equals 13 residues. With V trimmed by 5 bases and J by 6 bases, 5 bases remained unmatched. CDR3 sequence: CASSPETGAEAFF. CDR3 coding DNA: TGTGCCAGCAGCCCCGAGACAGGGGCTGAAGCTTTCTTT.

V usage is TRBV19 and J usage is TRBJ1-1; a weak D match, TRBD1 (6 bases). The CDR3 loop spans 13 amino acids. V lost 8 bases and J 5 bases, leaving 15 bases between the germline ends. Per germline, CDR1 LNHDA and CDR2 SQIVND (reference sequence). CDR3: CASRFGGRTEAFF. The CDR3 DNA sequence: TGTGCCAGTCGGTTTGGGGGGCGAACTGAAGCTTTCTTT.

The CDR3 reads CASSVRPYEQYF. The CDR3 DNA sequence: TGTGCCAGCAGCGTGCGCCCCTACGAGCAGTACTTC. The gene calls are TRBV7-2 and TRBJ2-7; D gene uncertain. Trimming stripped 5 bases from V and 2 bases from J, with 7 bases between. In germline, CDR1 is SGHTA, CDR2 FQGNSA. The CDR3 has 12 amino acids.

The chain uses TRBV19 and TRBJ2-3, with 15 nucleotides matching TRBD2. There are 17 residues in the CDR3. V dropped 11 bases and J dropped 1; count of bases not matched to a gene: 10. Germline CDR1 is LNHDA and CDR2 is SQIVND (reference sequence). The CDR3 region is CARGGLAGGGRTDTQYF. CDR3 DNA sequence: TGTGCCCGCGGGGGACTAGCGGGGGGCGGGCGCACAGATACGCAGTATTTT.

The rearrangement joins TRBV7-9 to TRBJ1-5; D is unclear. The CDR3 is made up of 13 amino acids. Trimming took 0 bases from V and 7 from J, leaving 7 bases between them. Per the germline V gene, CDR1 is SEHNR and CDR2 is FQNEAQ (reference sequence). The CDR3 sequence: CASSLAMEQPQHF. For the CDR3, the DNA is TGTGCCAGCAGCTTAGCGATGGAACAGCCCCAGCATTTT. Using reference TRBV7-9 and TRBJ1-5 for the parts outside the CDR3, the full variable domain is DTGVSQNPRHKITKRGQNVTFRCDPISEHNRLYWYRQTLGQGPEFLTYFQNEAQLEKSRLLSDRFSAERPKGSFSTLEIQRTEQGDSAMYLCASSLAMEQPQHFGDGTRLSIL.